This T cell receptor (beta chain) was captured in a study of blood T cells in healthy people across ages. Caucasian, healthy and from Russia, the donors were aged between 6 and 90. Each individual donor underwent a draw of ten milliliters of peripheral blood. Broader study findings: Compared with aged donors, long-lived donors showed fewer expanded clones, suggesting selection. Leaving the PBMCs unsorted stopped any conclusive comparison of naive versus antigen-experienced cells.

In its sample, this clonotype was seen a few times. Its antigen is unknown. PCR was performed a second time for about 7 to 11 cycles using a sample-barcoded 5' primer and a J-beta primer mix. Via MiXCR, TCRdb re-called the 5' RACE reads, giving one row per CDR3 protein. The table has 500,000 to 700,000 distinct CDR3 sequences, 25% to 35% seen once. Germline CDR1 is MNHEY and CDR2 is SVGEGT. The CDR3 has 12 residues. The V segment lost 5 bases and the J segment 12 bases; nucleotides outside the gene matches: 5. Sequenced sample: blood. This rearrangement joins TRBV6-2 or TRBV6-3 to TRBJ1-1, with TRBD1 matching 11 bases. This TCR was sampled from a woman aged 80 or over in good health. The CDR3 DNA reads TGTGCCAGCAGTGGGACAGGGGGAAGGACTTTCTTT. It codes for CASSGTGGRTFF.